The entry that follows covers one TCR beta chain sequence. Its target is unknown. The sample belongs to a study of blood T cells in healthy people across ages. V shed 7 bases and J shed 7 bases, with 23 bases lying between them. The CDR3 spans 15 residues. CDR1 and CDR2 from the germline V gene are SGHVS and FNYEAQ. Together with a sample-barcoded 5' primer, a J-beta primer mix was included in a second PCR lasting about 7 to 11 cycles. In TCRdb, the 5' RACE reads were re-called with MiXCR into one record per CDR3 protein. The data contain 1.5 million to 1.9 million distinct CDR3 sequences, roughly 43% of them singletons. Healthy individuals of Caucasian origin from Russia, aged about 6 to 100, served as donors. Points from the study as a whole: A strong correlation was found between TCR beta diversity and the percentage of naive T cells.

The genes are TRBV7-6 and TRBJ2-7; D may be TRBD1 or TRBD2 (6 bases each). Material: blood. This receptor was identified in a young woman in good health. CDR3 protein: CASTPIPGANNEQYF. Here the CDR3 DNA reads TGTGCCAGCACCCCTATTCCGGGGGCAAACAATGAGCAGTACTTC. Using reference TRBV7-6 and TRBJ2-7 for the parts outside the CDR3, the full variable domain is GAGVSQSPRYKVTKRGQDVALRCDPISGHVSLYWYRQALGQGPEFLTYFNYEAQQDKSGLPNDRFSAERPEGSISTLTIQRTEQRDSAMYRCASTPIPGANNEQYFGPGTRLTVT.